One sample yielded the 8 T cell receptor beta chains listed below, sequenced in a study of PD-L1 blockade in urothelial cancer. Here immunoSEQ multiplex PCR was the method, and the copy in TCRdb shows in-frame clones only, minus some. The table lists roughly 56,000 clones, around 80% of them singletons. The sequencing used PBMCs, collected around atezolizumab (anti-PD-L1) treatment. These receptors were taken from a man between 65 and 85 years old with urothelial cancer.

This clone was recorded only once. The genes are TRBV29-1 and TRBJ2-5; the D gene is possibly TRBD2 (6 bases). This CDR3 has 15 residues. Germline V gives CDR1 SQVTM, CDR2 ANQGSEA. The V and J ends lost 6 bases and 5 bases respectively, with 22 bases between them. The CDR3 DNA is TGCAGCGTATCAAGGCAGGGAGGTTTAGGGGAGACCCAGTACTTC. It specifies CSVSRQGGLGETQYF.

This rearrangement joins TRBV14 to TRBJ2-2; the D is unclear. This CDR3 is 15 amino acids long. Between the trimmed V and J ends, which lost 3 bases and 5 bases, there was a span of 13 bases. Germline V lookup: CDR1 SGHDN, CDR2 FVKESK. The CDR3 sequence is CASSHRLEGTGELFF. The DNA of the CDR3 is TGTGCCAGCAGCCATCGACTGGAAGGAACCGGGGAGCTGTTTTTT.

This chain joins TRBV29-1 and TRBJ2-3; 8 bases match TRBD2. Germline CDR1 SQVTM, CDR2 ANQGSEA. Trimming at V came to 8 bases and at J to 2 bases, leaving 9 bases not matched to a gene. The CDR3 contains 14 residues. The CDR3 DNA reads as TGCAGCATTAGCGGGGAAGGCCTCACAGATACGCAGTATTTT. As protein: CSISGEGLTDTQYF.

This chain connects TRBV29-1 to TRBJ2-1, with 10 nucleotides matching TRBD2. V shed 5 bases and J 5 bases; nucleotides not matched to a gene: 3. The CDR3 runs to 13 residues. CDR1 is SQVTM, CDR2 ANQGSEA, per germline. The CDR3 DNA is TGCAGCGTTACTAGCGGGGCCAACAATGAGCAGTTCTTC. Translating it yields CSVTSGANNEQFF.

The rearrangement uses TRBV2 and TRBJ1-5, with D maybe TRBD1 (6 bases). Per germline, CDR1 SNHLY and CDR2 FYNNEI. Trimming removed 8 bases from V and 0 bases from J, with 14 bases in between. This CDR3 spans 15 amino acids. The CDR3: CASERQAHSNQPQHF. CDR3 DNA sequence: TGTGCCAGCGAGAGACAGGCGCATAGCAATCAGCCCCAGCATTTT.

Worth noting for this clone: Other DNA variants within this sample encode the same CDR3. The chain uses TRBV5-1 and TRBJ1-2; the D is unclear. Germline values: CDR1 SGHRS, CDR2 YFSETQ. The CDR3 is 14 residues long. V was cut by 4 bases and J by 1 base, with 11 bases left in between. CDR3 sequence (DNA): TGCGCCAGCAGCCTAGATCATCTTAACTATGGCTACACCTTC. Protein product: CASSLDHLNYGYTF.

The chain uses TRBV9 and TRBJ2-7, with 7 nucleotides matching TRBD2. Germline loops: CDR1 SGDLS, CDR2 YYNGEE. With V trimmed by 5 bases and J by 4 bases, 9 bases remained unmatched. This CDR3 spans 14 amino acids. The CDR3 loop reads CASSGTSEGYEQYF. CDR3 nucleotide sequence: TGTGCCAGCAGTGGAACTAGCGAGGGGTACGAGCAGTACTTC.

This clone has only a few counts. CDR3 amino acids: CASSSARLAGGPYNEQFF. CDR3 coding DNA: TGTGCCAGCAGCTCGGCACGACTAGCGGGGGGACCCTACAATGAGCAGTTCTTC. The rearrangement links TRBV7-9 to TRBJ2-1; 13 nucleotides align to TRBD2. Germline V gene sequence: CDR1 SEHNR, CDR2 FQNEAQ (reference sequence). The CDR3 consists of 18 residues. V was pared by 4 bases and J by 2 bases, with 8 bases of the junction left unmatched. The variable domain in full, with the rest retrieved from reference TRBV7-9 and TRBJ2-1, is DTGVSQNPRHKITKRGQNVTFRCDPISEHNRLYWYRQTLGQGPEFLTYFQNEAQLEKSRLLSDRFSAERPKGSFSTLEIQRTEQGDSAMYLCASSSARLAGGPYNEQFFGPGTRLTVL.